The rows below give T cell receptor beta chains drawn from one sample of a study of T cells in Graves' hyperthyroidism and ophthalmopathy. TCRdb re-analysed the multiplex PCR reads in MiXCR, keeping a single row per CDR3 protein. The sample consists of about 590,000 distinct CDR3 sequences, 14% of them appearing once. Input material: blood. All receptors derive from a woman younger than 35 with Graves' ophthalmopathy. The conserved cysteine and the conserved F or W are not part of the CDR3 here. The D gene is left open where the match is weak. Only part of the rows carry a size: once, few, many, or a class if the clone is expanded.

j_call	clone_size	d_call	v_call	cdr3_aa
TRBJ2-5	many	TRBD1	TRBV30	AWSAAGGQTQY
TRBJ1-5	many	-	TRBV7-8	ASSLVEGYSNQPQH
TRBJ2-3	-	-	TRBV7-2	ASSLGGRLNTDTQY
TRBJ1-4	many	-	TRBV7-8	ASSLGWTEKLF
TRBJ2-3	once	TRBD1	TRBV27	ASRDPTGTGVRGRADTQY
TRBJ2-3	many	-	TRBV3-1	ASSQAGPDTQY
TRBJ1-1	many	-	TRBV11-2	ASSPRSLGYTEAF
TRBJ2-7	few	TRBD1	TRBV18	ASSPKWGPGGSYEQY
TRBJ2-5	many	-	TRBV7-2	ASSSGGATGLGTQY
TRBJ2-7	many	TRBD1	TRBV7-2	ASSRAMTGVMSYEQY
TRBJ2-1	-	-	TRBV4-3	ASSQDGAGWPYNEQF
TRBJ1-2	many	-	TRBV5-6	ASSFELDRNYGYT
TRBJ1-6	few	-	TRBV6-1	ASSEPPGSNSPLH
TRBJ1-2	many	TRBD1	TRBV9	ASSVRDRGGYGYT
TRBJ2-3	-	-	TRBV11-2	ASSLLWASTDTQY
TRBJ2-7	many	-	TRBV12-5	ASGLVTRAVELTGGEYEQY
TRBJ1-5	-	-	TRBV6-2/TRBV6-3	ASSHRVWQPQH
TRBJ2-6	many	-	TRBV12-3/TRBV12-4	ASILRRRVSGANVLT
TRBJ2-1	-	TRBD2	TRBV6-4	ASNHGGGDNEQF
TRBJ2-6	-	TRBD1	TRBV7-9	ASSHPPQGDSSGANVLT
TRBJ2-1	few	-	TRBV2	ASNEDNEQF
TRBJ2-7	many	TRBD2	TRBV6-1	ASSPRGLAGGRRSEQY
TRBJ2-7	many	-	TRBV4-2	ASSQRDGSYEQY
TRBJ1-4	-	TRBD1	TRBV7-2	ASSFFPGQTNEKLF
TRBJ1-4	few	-	TRBV7-9	ASKGEQKLF
TRBJ1-1	many	-	TRBV19	ASRRGPMLNTEAF
TRBJ1-5	many	-	TRBV7-9	ASSLAYNQPQH
TRBJ1-2	many	-	TRBV28	ASRPGTSYGYT
TRBJ2-1	many	-	TRBV12-3/TRBV12-4	ASSSSGDAEQF
TRBJ1-5	few	TRBD1	TRBV3-1	ASSQRGRNQPQH
TRBJ1-2	-	-	TRBV4-3	ASSQEGVTYYGYT
TRBJ2-5	many	TRBD1	TRBV28	ASSLPTGGGETQY
TRBJ2-7	many	TRBD2	TRBV30	AWSGGSGRYEQY
TRBJ2-4	few	-	TRBV7-9	ASSLEAGRNIQY
TRBJ1-1	many	-	TRBV30	AWFLRTGTLLNTEAF
TRBJ2-2	few	TRBD2	TRBV3-1	ASSLRTSGLSGELF
TRBJ1-4	many	TRBD1	TRBV6-1	ASTTGQFNEKLF